Presented here are 5 T cell receptor beta chains from one specimen sequenced in a study of blood T cell repertoires in COVID-19. This table comes from immunoSEQ multiplex PCR, and its TCRdb copy is limited to in-frame clones, with some not included. In the table there are more than 95,000 clones, about 74% of which are singletons. The specimen was peripheral blood. These receptors came from a man aged 65 to 79 with acute or convalescent COVID-19.

The chain employs TRBV24-1 and TRBJ2-1, with a weak D call TRBD2 (6 bases). CDR1 KGHDR and CDR2 SFDVKD come from the germline V gene. V lost 5 bases to trimming and J lost 5 bases, with 21 bases between them. This CDR3 is built from 17 residues. CDR3 nucleotide sequence: TGTGCCACCAGTGGGGGGGTGGAGACCTCCGGCGACAATGAGCAGTTCTTC. It specifies CATSGGVETSGDNEQFF.

This chain joins TRBV6-6 and TRBJ2-4; TRBD1 might be the D (6 bases). The germline V gene encodes CDR1 MNHNY and CDR2 SVGAGI (reference sequence). V was pared by 4 bases and J by 6 bases, with 13 bases between. The length of the CDR3 is 14 residues. In DNA, the CDR3 is TGTGCCAGCAGTTCACCAGGGGCGCCAAACATTCAGTACTTC. Amino acid sequence: CASSSPGAPNIQYF.

The chain combines TRBV28 with TRBJ2-2; 10 nucleotides align to TRBD1. Unmatched junction bases numbered 10, after V lost 7 bases and J lost 5 bases. Germline V CDR1 and CDR2: MDHEN, SYDVKM. The CDR3 runs to 16 residues. The CDR3 nucleotides are TGTGCCAGCAATTCCGGGACAGGGGTCCGGACCGGGGAGCTGTTTTTT. Translation: CASNSGTGVRTGELFF.

The rearrangement joins TRBV7-2 to TRBJ2-2; 8 bases match TRBD1. Germline loops: CDR1 SGHTA, CDR2 FQGNSA. The CDR3 totals 15 residues. Trimming cost V 5 bases and J 5 bases; bases outside gene matches: 7. The DNA for the CDR3 is TGTGCCAGCAGCGCAGACAGGGGTTGGACCGGGGAGCTGTTTTTT. Translated, it gives CASSADRGWTGELFF.

V usage is TRBV28 and J usage is TRBJ2-7, with 7 bases that match TRBD2. Trimming removed 3 bases from V and 1 base from J; junction bases left unmatched: 9. CDR1 is MDHEN, CDR2 SYDVKM, per germline. The CDR3 has 16 amino acids. The chain's CDR3 is CASSFHLAELSYEQYF. CDR3 in DNA: TGTGCCAGCAGTTTCCATCTAGCGGAGCTATCCTACGAGCAGTACTTC. The entire variable domain, with the rest obtained from reference TRBV28 and TRBJ2-7, is as follows: DVKVTQSSRYLVKRTGEKVFLECVQDMDHENMFWYRQDPGLGLRLIYFSYDVKMKEKGDIPEGYSVSREKKERFSLILESASTNQTSMYLCASSFHLAELSYEQYFGPGTRLTVT.